The sequence of this TCR beta chain was determined in a study of T cell changes during pregnancy in multiple sclerosis (dated by TCRdb to about 2019). For context, the study as a whole: The study looked at changes in the T cell repertoire across pregnancy in women with multiple sclerosis.

V is reduced by 5 bases and J by 2 bases, leaving a spacing of 13 bases between them. The CDR3 starts with the cysteine, ends with the phenylalanine, and has 15 residues. Only CDR3 DNA remains: 45 bases, in frame from the first base. The germline V gene (reference sequence) sets CDR1 to LNHDA and CDR2 to SQIVND. Points on this clone: The clone's antigen remains unknown. No much larger clonotype is one base removed from it; base qualities were not supplied.

Library preparation employed the immunoSEQ multiplex PCR assay. The source is immuneACCESS, and TCRdb retained only in-frame sequences with V and J called. Part of the clones is not carried over; for the studies checked, unresolved V genes explain less than half of this, and the remainder is unexplained. For this sample there are tens of thousands of clones; approximately 94% appear just once. The ten largest clones capture 2.5% of the sample. Sequencing used peripheral blood, obtained in the third trimester of pregnancy. This TCR was recovered from a female donor with multiple sclerosis, enrolled in a pregnancy study. The chain was built from TRBV19 and TRBJ1-3; the D gene lacks a confident call. The CDR3 corresponds to CASSLTSATGNTIYF. The DNA sequence is given as TGTGCCAGTAGTTTAACGAGCGCAACTGGAAACACCATATATTTT.